Each of the 7 T cell receptor beta chains below was sequenced from the same sample in a study of breast tumors, draining lymph nodes, adjacent tissues. MiXCR, applied by TCRdb to the multiplex PCR reads, yields one record per CDR3 protein. The sample gives approximately 140,000 distinct CDR3 sequences, approximately 32% of which show up once; about 2.5% is in the top ten. Samples came from axillary lymph nodes draining the breast cancer. Sequencing was performed on axillary lymph node tissue. Every receptor here comes from a female donor with breast cancer. Some clones in this sample may be carry-over from other donors' samples.

The table lists this clonotype with many counts. The chain uses TRBV7-9 and TRBJ2-2; D perhaps matches TRBD1 (6 bases). The length of the CDR3 is 16 residues. Germline CDR1 SEHNR, CDR2 FQNEAQ (reference sequence). The V end was cut by 5 bases, the J end by 5 bases, with 18 bases between. CDR3 bases: TGTGCCAGCAGCCCCCCGTCAACAGGGTTGACCGGGGAGCTGTTTTTT. This translates into CASSPPSTGLTGELFF.

On this clonotype itself: As the CDR3 is not closed by the conserved phenylalanine or tryptophan, this likely results from a read error. The rearrangement joins TRBV6-1 to TRBJ2-7; D may be TRBD1 or TRBD2 (5 bases each). Deletions cut 8 bases from V and 0 bases from J, with 11 bases between. CDR3 length equals 13 residues. Germline V gene lookup returns CDR1 MNHNS and CDR2 SASEGT. CDR3 nucleotide sequence: TGTGCCAGCTTCCGGGGCGACTCCTACGAGCAGTACTTG. It translates to CASFRGDSYEQYL.

Concerning this clonotype itself: No conserved phenylalanine or tryptophan ends this CDR3, so it is likely a read error. The DNA is omitted, as the CDR3 cannot be located on it reliably, and the CDR3 follows TCRdb's listing. The V call is TRBV7-9, the J call TRBJ2-7; the D call in the table, TRBD1, was not verified against the DNA. From its first to its last residue, the CDR3 has 8 amino acids. The germline V gene encodes CDR1 SEHNR and CDR2 FQNEAQ (reference sequence). This CDR3 is CASSFLSG.

In this sample, this clonotype turned up many times. In DNA form, the CDR3 reads TGCAGTGCCCGCCGGACAGGGCCTGGGGTGGCCCAGTACTTC. Its protein is CSARRTGPGVAQYF. The rearrangement links TRBV20-1 to TRBJ2-5; 8 bases match TRBD1. The CDR3 contains 14 residues. In germline, CDR1 is DFQATT, CDR2 SNEGSKA (reference sequence). Trimming took 6 bases from V and 9 from J; bases not matched to a gene: 15.

A remark on this clonotype: Its ends do not fully match the called genes, so a read error is possible. V and J are TRBV20-1 and TRBJ1-4; D gene uncertain. Germline values: CDR1 DFQATT, CDR2 SNEGSKA (reference sequence). This CDR3 spans 11 amino acids. CDR3 in DNA: TGCAGTGCTGCGCCCTGTGAAAAACTGCTTTTT. It yields the protein CSAAPCEKLLF.

This clonotype was counted at least ten times. This CDR3 reads CASTIREDGYTF. The CDR3 coding sequence is TGTGCCAGCACCATCAGGGAGGATGGCTACACCTTC. V usage is TRBV2 and J usage is TRBJ1-2; D is possibly TRBD1 (5 bases). The V and J ends lost 7 bases and 6 bases respectively, with 12 bases between them. Germline CDR1 reads SNHLY; CDR2 reads FYNNEI. CDR3 length: 12 amino acids.

Ten or more counts support this clonotype. The V and J genes are TRBV12-3 or TRBV12-4 and TRBJ2-5; the D gene is possibly TRBD1 (5 bases). The ends were cut back, 8 bases at V and 3 bases at J, with 13 bases in the middle. CDR3 length: 13 amino acids. The CDR3 reads CASRDSSKETQYF. For the CDR3, the DNA is TGTGCCAGCCGAGACAGTTCGAAAGAGACCCAGTACTTC.